This T cell receptor (beta chain) originates from a study of naive and memory T cell subsets (dated 2017 in TCRdb). Some background on the complete study: The study applied an open-source, UMI-based TCR alpha and beta sequencing pipeline to sorted naive and memory peripheral blood T cell subsets. IgG serology results and the functional CMV T cell responses were in complete agreement. RNA was DNase-treated and reverse transcribed with TCR constant-region primers, mostly using SuperScript III.

CDR1 and CDR2, looked up from the germline V gene (reference sequence), are SGHNT and YYREEE. The CDR3 numbers 14 residues from cysteine through phenylalanine. The entry retains the CDR3 DNA only, 42 bases that are in frame from base 1. V lost 4 bases and J lost 5 bases; the stretch between them is 15 bases long. Regarding this clonotype: Its antigen remains unidentified. No base quality values were provided; no much bigger clone lies one nucleotide off.

Preparation of the library involved UMI-ligation and nested PCR. An equimolar mix of two oligonucleotides covering both TRBC1 and TRBC2 was used as the beta constant-region primer. The ligated cDNA went through four rounds of PCR with nested alpha and beta constant-region primers together with the SP2 primer. T4 RNA ligase 1 ligated a single-stranded oligonucleotide carrying the SP2 primer and a 12-nucleotide UMI to the cDNA 3' end. Incubation of the ligation reaction lasted roughly 18-25 hours at 16 degrees C. To avoid over-amplification, PCR2 was usually performed as a SYBR Green qPCR and halted once a predetermined threshold was reached. Agencourt AMPure XP magnetic beads were used for all purifications after the first. Libraries were quantified by Qubit and checked on a TapeStation, where a main peak was expected near 650 bp. Sequencing of the pooled libraries was done on an Illumina MiSeq using v2 2x251 paired-end kits, which typically yielded about 1-2.3 million reads per sample. Each sample's library went into the pool at approximately 4.3 nM, and 5-7% PhiX was added to help with cluster recognition. Per the source publication's procedure: FASTQ reads processed by Demultiplexor were assigned V and J genes by Decombinator through tag matching that tolerated a single base-pair mismatch. Collapsinator relied on UMIs to fix sequencing errors as well as frequency errors caused by PCR heterogeneity. CDR3Translator translated TCRs and extracted CDR3s from the conserved cysteine to the FGXG phenylalanine, flagging non-productive sequences. Gini, Shannon entropy and inverse Simpson indices were calculated on repertoires that had been subsampled to equal numbers of UMI-defined TCRs. Within the linear range, a power law was fitted to clonotype abundance distributions using maximum likelihood. When run on a single naive CD8 sample, MIGEC and the pipeline yielded similar UMI counts, similar unique TCR numbers and similar clonal distributions. The repertoires were searched for about 7,300 CMV-associated CDR3 sequences that had been compiled from VDJdb and a published dataset. Starting from the raw public reads, TCRdb applied fastp trimming at Q25, assembled clones with MiXCR and retained in-frame beta chains. Each CDR3 protein gets just one entry, which takes the most common genes and DNA from the rows behind it. TCRdb, not the authors, supplied the V and J calls. The sample contains some 16,000 distinct CDR3 sequences, roughly 10% of them found a single time. 20% to 25% of the sample is in the top ten clones.

Study-wide conclusions, independent of this receptor: A clonotype was defined as a single alpha or beta chain sequence rather than as a paired alpha/beta receptor. The repertoire findings for the naive and memory subsets could not be validated against a ground truth, as none was available. RNA-based TCR counts may be influenced by expression changes linked to T cell activation and differentiation. After error correction, over 90% of naive TCR sequences appeared only once, giving much steeper abundance distributions than memory subsets. In both CD4 and CD8 cells, the Gini index increased while Shannon and inverse Simpson diversity decreased from naive through CM, EM and EMRA. The abundance of TCRs followed a power law with an exponent that differed between naive and memory subsets yet stayed consistent across the three individuals.

From the second PCR step on, the TCR alpha and beta chain libraries were amplified in separate reactions. Donor CMV status was determined by IFNgamma production from CD4+ T cells after overnight stimulation of fresh PBMCs with CMV viral lysate. Using Miltenyi beads, CD4 T cells were first positively selected, and CD8 T cells were then positively selected from the CD4-negative fraction. Cells were stained for CD3, CD4, CD8, CD45RA, CD27 and a live/dead dye and were sorted on a BD Aria II into four subsets based on CD45RA and CD27. A few healthy volunteers provided blood, and the blood of each volunteer was split into CD4 and CD8 T cells and then into four differentiation subsets. Approximately 120 ml of peripheral blood was collected from each donor, and PBMC were isolated by Ficoll-Paque PLUS density-gradient centrifugation. The sorted cells were lysed in RLT buffer, after which RNA was extracted using a Qiagen RNeasy kit and kept at -80 degrees C.

The chain is encoded by TRBV5-4 joined to TRBJ2-5; the D gene identity is not certain. This sequence originates from a human donor in good health. Sequenced: central memory CD8+ T cells from blood. The label giving this sample's cell subset or site can be read as: central memory, CD45RA- CD27+. In nucleotides, the sequence is TGTGCCAGCAGCACCCTCGTCGGGCGGGAGACCCAGTACTTC. It is translated as CASSTLVGRETQYF.